The 2 T cell receptor beta chains reported below all come from one sample, sequenced in a study of early T cells in non-severe SARS-CoV-2 infection. From the 5' RACE reads, TCRdb called clonotypes with MiXCR, one entry per CDR3 protein. The repertoire holds around 70,000 distinct CDR3 sequences, with 9% to 10% as singletons. Sample: whole blood, taken at baseline. Source of these receptors: an adult who was a healthcare worker with PCR-confirmed SARS-CoV-2 infection or an uninfected control (not recorded which).

This clonotype was counted ten times or more. This sequence joins TRBV25-1 and TRBJ2-3; TRBD2 aligns across 8 bases. The junction had 5 bases not matched to a gene; V was cut back by 3 bases and J by 3 bases. The germline CDR1 and CDR2 sequences are MGHDK and SYGVNS. The CDR3 has 15 amino acids. CDR3 DNA: TGTGCCAGCAGTGATGGCGGGAGGTGGACAGATACGCAGTATTTT. Encoded protein: CASSDGGRWTDTQYF.

The chain joins TRBV3-2 to TRBJ2-5; the table's D gene call, TRBD1, was not cross checked with the DNA. TRBV3-2 is a known pseudogene. The CDR3 is 13 amino acids. CDR3 DNA: TGTGCCAGCAGCCAAGTTCAGGGGGAGACCCAGTACTTC. Translation gives CASSQVQGETQYF.